The sequence of this TCR beta chain was determined in a study of identical twins. Using its own MiXCR run on the 5' RACE reads, TCRdb lists one record per CDR3 protein. The sample yields some 660,000 distinct CDR3 sequences, under 9% seen once. V lost 4 bases, J lost 6 bases, and 10 bases lay in between. The germline V gene has CDR1 MRHNA and CDR2 SNTAGT. The CDR3 covers 13 residues. This same sample was also taken into another study, of yellow fever vaccine responses in identical twins.

The chain combines TRBV6-4 with TRBJ1-5, with a tentative D call TRBD1 (6 bases). The sequenced sample was PBMCs. The TCR was taken from a woman between 18 and 30 years old in good health. The CDR3 here is CASSGQDGQPQHF. CDR3 sequence (DNA): TGTGCCAGCAGTGGACAGGACGGTCAGCCCCAGCATTTT.